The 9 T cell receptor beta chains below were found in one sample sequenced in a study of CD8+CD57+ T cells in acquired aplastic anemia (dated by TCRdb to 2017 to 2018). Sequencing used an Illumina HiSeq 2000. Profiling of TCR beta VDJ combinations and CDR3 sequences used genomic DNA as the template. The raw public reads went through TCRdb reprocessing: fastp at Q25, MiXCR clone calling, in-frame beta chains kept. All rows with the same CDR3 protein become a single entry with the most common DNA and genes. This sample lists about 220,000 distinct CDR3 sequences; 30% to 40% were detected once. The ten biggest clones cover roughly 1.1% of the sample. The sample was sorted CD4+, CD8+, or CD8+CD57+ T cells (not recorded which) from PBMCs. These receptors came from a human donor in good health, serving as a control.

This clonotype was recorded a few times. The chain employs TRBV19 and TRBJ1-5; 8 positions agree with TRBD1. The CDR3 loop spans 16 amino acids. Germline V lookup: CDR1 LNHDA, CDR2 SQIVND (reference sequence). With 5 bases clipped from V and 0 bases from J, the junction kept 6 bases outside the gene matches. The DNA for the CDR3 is TGTGCCAGTAGTTTGGGCAGGGGGCATAGCAATCAGCCCCAGCATTTT. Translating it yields CASSLGRGHSNQPQHF.

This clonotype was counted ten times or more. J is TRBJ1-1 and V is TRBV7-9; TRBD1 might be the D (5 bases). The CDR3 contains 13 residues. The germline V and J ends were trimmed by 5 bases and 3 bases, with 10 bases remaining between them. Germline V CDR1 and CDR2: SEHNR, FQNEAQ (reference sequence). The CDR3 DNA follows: TGTGCCAGCAGCAGGGGACGGGACACTGAAGCTTTCTTT. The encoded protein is CASSRGRDTEAFF.

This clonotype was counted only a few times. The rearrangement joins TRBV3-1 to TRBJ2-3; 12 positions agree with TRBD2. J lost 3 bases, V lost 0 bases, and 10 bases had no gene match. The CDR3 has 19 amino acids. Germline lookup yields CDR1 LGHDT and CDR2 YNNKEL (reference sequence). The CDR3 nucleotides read TGTGCCAGCAGCCAAGAGGGGGTGGGACTAGCGGGCGGAACAGATACGCAGTATTTT. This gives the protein CASSQEGVGLAGGTDTQYF.

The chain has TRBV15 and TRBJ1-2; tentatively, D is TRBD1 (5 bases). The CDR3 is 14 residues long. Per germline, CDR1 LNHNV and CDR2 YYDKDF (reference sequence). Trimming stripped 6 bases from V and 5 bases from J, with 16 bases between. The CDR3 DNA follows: TGTGCCACCAGACCGGGACGGCAGCATTATGGCTACACCTTC. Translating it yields CATRPGRQHYGYTF. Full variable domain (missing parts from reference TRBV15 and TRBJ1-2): DAMVIQNPRYQVTQFGKPVTLSCSQTLNHNVMYWYQQKSSQAPKLLFHYYDKDFNNEADTPDNFQSRRPNTSFCFLDIRSPGLGDTAMYLCATRPGRQHYGYTFGSGTRLTVV.

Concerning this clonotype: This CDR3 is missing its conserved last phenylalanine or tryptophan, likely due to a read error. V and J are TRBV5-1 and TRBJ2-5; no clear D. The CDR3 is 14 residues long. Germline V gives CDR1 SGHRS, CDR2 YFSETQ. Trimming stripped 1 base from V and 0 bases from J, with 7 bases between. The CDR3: CASSLITDQETQYL. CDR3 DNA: TGCGCCAGCAGCTTGATAACAGACCAAGAGACCCAGTACCTC.

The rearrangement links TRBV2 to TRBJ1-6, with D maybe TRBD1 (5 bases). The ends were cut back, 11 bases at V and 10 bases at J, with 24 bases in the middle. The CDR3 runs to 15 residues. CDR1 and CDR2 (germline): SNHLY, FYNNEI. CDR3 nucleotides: TGTGCCCGCGGTGAAGGGTTAGGGGAGAGCTCACCCCTCCACTTT. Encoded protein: CARGEGLGESSPLHF.

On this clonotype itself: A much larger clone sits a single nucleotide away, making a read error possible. In DNA, the CDR3 is TGTGCCAGCAGTCGTACATCCGAATCACCCCTCCACTTT. Protein: CASSRTSESPLHF. The J gene is TRBJ1-6, the V gene TRBV6-1; no reliable D call. CDR1 and CDR2 (germline): MNHNS, SASEGT. The CDR3 has 13 residues. The V end lost 5 bases, the J end lost 10 bases, and 12 bases lay between the germline ends.

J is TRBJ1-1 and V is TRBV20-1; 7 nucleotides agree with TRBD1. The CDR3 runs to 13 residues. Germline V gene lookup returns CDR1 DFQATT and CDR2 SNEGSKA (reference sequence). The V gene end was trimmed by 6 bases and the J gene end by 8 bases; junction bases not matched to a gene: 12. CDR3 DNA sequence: TGCAGTGCCAGCAGGGAAGGACAGGTAGAAGCTTTCTTT. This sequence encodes CSASREGQVEAFF.

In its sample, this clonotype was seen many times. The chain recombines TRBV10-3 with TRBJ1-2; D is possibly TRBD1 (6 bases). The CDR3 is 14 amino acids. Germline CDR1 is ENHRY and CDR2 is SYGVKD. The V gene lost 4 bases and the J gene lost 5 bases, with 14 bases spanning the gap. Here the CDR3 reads CAISAQGGDYGYTF. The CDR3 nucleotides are TGTGCCATCAGTGCACAGGGAGGTGATTATGGCTACACCTTC.